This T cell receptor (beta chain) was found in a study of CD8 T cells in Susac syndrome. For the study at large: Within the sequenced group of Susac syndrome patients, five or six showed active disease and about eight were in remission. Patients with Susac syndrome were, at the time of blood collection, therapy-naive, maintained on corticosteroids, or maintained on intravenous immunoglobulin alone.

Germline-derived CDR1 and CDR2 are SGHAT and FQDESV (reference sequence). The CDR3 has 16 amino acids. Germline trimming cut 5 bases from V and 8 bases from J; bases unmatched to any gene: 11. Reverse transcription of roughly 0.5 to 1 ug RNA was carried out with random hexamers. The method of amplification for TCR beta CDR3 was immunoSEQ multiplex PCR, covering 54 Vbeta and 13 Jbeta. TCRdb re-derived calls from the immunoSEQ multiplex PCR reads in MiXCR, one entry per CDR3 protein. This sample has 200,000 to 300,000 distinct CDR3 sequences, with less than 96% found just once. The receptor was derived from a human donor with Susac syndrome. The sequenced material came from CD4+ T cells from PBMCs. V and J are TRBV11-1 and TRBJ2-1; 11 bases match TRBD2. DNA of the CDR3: TGTGCCAGCAGCCGAAGACTAGCGGGAAGAATTGATGAGCAGTTCTTC. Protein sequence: CASSRRLAGRIDEQFF.